Listed here is a single TCR beta chain. Its antigen is unidentified. The entry originates in a study of blood T cells in healthy people across ages. Overall study findings and caveats: Naive and antigen-experienced cells could not be conclusively compared, given unsorted PBMCs. CMV status of donors was unknown, possibly confounding expanded clonotype changes. TCR beta diversity, measured per million T cells, fell in a roughly linear way with age.

Alongside a J-beta primer mix, a sample-barcoded 5' primer served in a second PCR lasting 7 to 11 cycles. MiXCR, run by TCRdb on the 5' RACE reads, gives a single entry per CDR3 protein. The sample carries 1 million or so distinct CDR3 sequences, almost 25% recorded once. Germline assignment: CDR1 MNHEY and CDR2 SMNVEV (reference sequence). Trimming took 5 bases from V and 7 from J; bases not matched to a gene: 10. The CDR3 is 16 residues long. Another study also made use of these data, one on T cells of mothers and their children. From that paper: Each mother gave over 8.5 million TCR beta CDR3 reads; each child, several million.

Source material: blood. The chain has TRBV27 and TRBJ1-4; 10 bases agree with TRBD1. This receptor was obtained from a girl aged 2-10 years in good health. This CDR3 is CASSLVRTGGSEKLFF. The CDR3 nucleotides are TGTGCCAGCAGTCTCGTAAGGACAGGGGGGAGTGAAAAACTGTTTTTT.